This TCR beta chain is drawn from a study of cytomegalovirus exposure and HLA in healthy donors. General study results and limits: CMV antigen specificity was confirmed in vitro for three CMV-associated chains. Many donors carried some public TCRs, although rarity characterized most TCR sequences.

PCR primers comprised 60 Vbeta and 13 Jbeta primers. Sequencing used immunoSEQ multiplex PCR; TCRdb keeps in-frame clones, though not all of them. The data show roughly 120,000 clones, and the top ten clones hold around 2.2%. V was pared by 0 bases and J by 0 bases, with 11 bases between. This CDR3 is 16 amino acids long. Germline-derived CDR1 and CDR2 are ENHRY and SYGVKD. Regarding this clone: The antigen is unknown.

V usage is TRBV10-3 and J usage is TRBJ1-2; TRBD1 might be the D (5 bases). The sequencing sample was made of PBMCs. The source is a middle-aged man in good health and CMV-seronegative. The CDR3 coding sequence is TGTGCCATCAGTGAGTCCGCAGGGCCGTCTAACTATGGCTACACCTTC. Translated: CAISESAGPSNYGYTF.